This T cell receptor beta chain comes out of a study of glioma-infiltrating T cells. Regarding the study as a whole: Tissue-blood divergence was below expectation in non-neoplastic patients, above in gliomas. Very few CDR3 sequences were shared between tissue and blood.

Germline V lookup: CDR1 LGHDT, CDR2 YNNKEL (reference sequence). The ends were cut back, 0 bases at V and 2 bases at J, with 9 bases in the middle. This CDR3 comprises 15 residues. This clonotype was observed many times. The antigen remains unidentified. TCR alpha and beta CDR3 regions were amplified from RNA using iRepertoire nested multiplex PCR. For one-step reverse transcription and amplification, roughly 95-450 ng of tissue mRNA or PBMC total RNA was used. TCRdb redid the calling of the multiplex PCR reads with MiXCR, one entry per CDR3 protein. The table includes approximately 12,000 distinct CDR3 sequences, 26% detected once.

This chain joins TRBV3-1 and TRBJ2-3; D remains unclear. What was sequenced was glioma tissue, nonneoplastic brain tissue, or PBMCs (not recorded which). The origin of this receptor is a human donor with low-grade glioma or glioblastoma, undergoing nonglioma brain surgery, or in good health (not recorded which). The CDR3 here is CASSQEDGPTDTQYF. In DNA form, the CDR3 reads TGTGCCAGCAGCCAAGAAGACGGCCCCACAGATACGCAGTATTTT.